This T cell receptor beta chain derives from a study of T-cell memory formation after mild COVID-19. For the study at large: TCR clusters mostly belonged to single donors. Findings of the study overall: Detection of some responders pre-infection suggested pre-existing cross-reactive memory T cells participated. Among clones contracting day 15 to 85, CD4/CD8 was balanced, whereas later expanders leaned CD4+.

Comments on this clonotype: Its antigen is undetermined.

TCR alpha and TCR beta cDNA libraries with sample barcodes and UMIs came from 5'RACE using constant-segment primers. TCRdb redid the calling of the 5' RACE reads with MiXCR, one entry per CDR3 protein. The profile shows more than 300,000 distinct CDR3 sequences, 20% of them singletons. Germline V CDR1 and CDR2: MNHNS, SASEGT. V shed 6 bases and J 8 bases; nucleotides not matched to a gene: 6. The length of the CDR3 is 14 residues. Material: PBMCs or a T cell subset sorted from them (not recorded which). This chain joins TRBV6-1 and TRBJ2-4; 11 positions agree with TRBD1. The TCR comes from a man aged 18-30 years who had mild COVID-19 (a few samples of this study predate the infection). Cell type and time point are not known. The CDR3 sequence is CASRADRGHDIQYF. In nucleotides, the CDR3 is TGTGCCAGCAGAGCGGACAGGGGGCACGACATTCAGTACTTC.